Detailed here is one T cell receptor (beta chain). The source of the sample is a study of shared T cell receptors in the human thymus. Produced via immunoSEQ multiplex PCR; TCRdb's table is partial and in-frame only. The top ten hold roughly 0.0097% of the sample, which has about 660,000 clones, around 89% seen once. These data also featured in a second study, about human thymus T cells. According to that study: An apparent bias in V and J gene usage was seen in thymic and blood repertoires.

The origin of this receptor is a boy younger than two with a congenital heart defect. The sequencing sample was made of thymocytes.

Here the CDR3 reads CASSRGQGNTGELFF. For the CDR3, the DNA is TGCGCCAGCAGCCGGGGACAGGGAAACACCGGGGAGCTGTTTTTT. This chain links TRBV10-1 with TRBJ2-2; 9 positions match TRBD1. CDR1 is WNHNN and CDR2 is SYGVQD in the germline V gene (reference sequence). V shed 6 bases, J shed 2 bases, and the junction held 4 bases outside the gene matches. The CDR3 runs 15 residues.